The 7 T cell receptor beta chains below come from one sample, sequenced in a study of early T cells in non-severe SARS-CoV-2 infection. TCRdb recomputed calls from the 5' RACE reads with MiXCR, one row per CDR3 protein. The data contain around 99,000 distinct CDR3 sequences, 11% of them singletons. What was sequenced was whole blood. These receptors were collected from an adult who was a healthcare worker with PCR-confirmed SARS-CoV-2 infection or an uninfected control (not recorded which).

This clonotype was observed a few times. V and J are TRBV12-3 or TRBV12-4 and TRBJ1-2, with D maybe TRBD1 (6 bases). This CDR3 is 13 amino acids long. V gave up 6 bases and J gave up 8 bases, with 16 bases separating them. The CDR3 bases are TGTGCCAGCAGCCAGACAGGCTTTGGAGGCTACACCTTC. Protein: CASSQTGFGGYTF.

The J gene is TRBJ1-1, the V gene TRBV3-1; D is ambiguous. Trimming shortened V by 3 bases and J by 1 base, and 6 bases separated the two germline ends. Looked up from germline, CDR1 is LGHDT and CDR2 is YNNKEL (reference sequence). The CDR3 is 13 amino acids. In DNA form, the CDR3 reads TGTGCCAGCAGCCAGGAGTCGAACACTGAAGCTTTCTTT. It is translated as CASSQESNTEAFF. Using reference TRBV3-1 and TRBJ1-1 for the parts outside the CDR3, the full variable domain is DTAVSQTPKYLVTQMGNDKSIKCEQNLGHDTMYWYKQDSKKFLKIMFSYNNKELIINETVPNRFSPKSPDKAHLNLHINSLELGDSAVYFCASSQESNTEAFFGQGTRLTVV.

The genes are TRBV12-3 or TRBV12-4 and TRBJ2-5, with a weak D call TRBD1 (5 bases). The V gene lost 3 bases and the J gene lost 4 bases, with 9 bases spanning the gap. There are 13 residues in the CDR3. The CDR3 loop reads CASSLDILETQYF. Here the CDR3 DNA reads TGTGCCAGCAGTTTGGACATCCTAGAGACCCAGTACTTC.

This clonotype occurred a few times. The chain carries TRBV30 and TRBJ2-7; D unresolved. The CDR3 is 12 amino acids. CDR1 is GTSNPN, CDR2 SVGIG, per germline (reference sequence). V was pared by 2 bases and J by 6 bases, with 11 bases between. The CDR3 loop reads CAWSSLIREQYF. The CDR3 nucleotides read TGTGCCTGGAGTTCCTTAATACGCGAGCAGTACTTC.

The chain carries TRBV11-1 and TRBJ2-7, with a weak D call TRBD2 (5 bases). Germline V gene data show CDR1 as SGHAT and CDR2 as FQDESV (reference sequence). The length of the CDR3 is 15 residues. The V end was cut by 2 bases, the J end by 3 bases, with 14 bases between. CDR3 bases: TGTGCCAGCAGCTTATGGGCGGGCCTATACTACGAGCAGTACTTC. Protein: CASSLWAGLYYEQYF.

About this clonotype: A much more abundant neighbour one base away suggests this may be a read error. The chain couples TRBV6-5 to TRBJ2-3, with D possibly TRBD1 on 6 matching bases. This CDR3 is 14 amino acids long. Germline V gene lookup returns CDR1 MNHEY and CDR2 SVGAGI. Trimming took off 11 bases at V and 3 bases at J, with 18 bases between the two ends. CDR3: CALLRGIRTDTQYF. CDR3 nucleotide sequence: TGTGCCTTACTAAGGGGGATTCGGACAGATACGCAGTATTTT.

This clonotype occurred many times. The genes are TRBV6-6 and TRBJ1-3, with 11 positions matching TRBD1. The J segment lost 4 bases and the V segment lost 0 bases, leaving 14 bases of the junction unmatched. Per the germline V gene, CDR1 is MNHNY and CDR2 is SVGAGI (reference sequence). CDR3 length: 20 residues. The CDR3 nucleotides are TGTGCCAGCAGTTACTCGAGTGGGACAGGGGGATACTATTTCGGAAACACCATATATTTT. Amino acids: CASSYSSGTGGYYFGNTIYF.